One sample yielded the 21 T cell receptor beta chains listed below, sequenced in a study of T cell repertoires in aging, cancer and after chemotherapy. Amplification of TCR beta used genomic DNA extracted from peripheral blood. Multiplex touch-down PCR with TRB-A/B primers amplified rearranged V-D-J TRB sequences. TCRdb recomputed calls from the multiplex PCR reads with MiXCR, one row per CDR3 protein. The table includes under 1,500 distinct CDR3 sequences, about 25% detected once. The sequenced material came from blood. The receptors were sampled from a human donor with a solid tumor.

By its share, this clonotype is medium-sized. The chain joins TRBV6-1 to TRBJ1-5, with no clear D. The V gene's germline CDR1 is MNHNS and CDR2 SASEGT. This CDR3 spans 14 amino acids. Trimming took 1 base from V and 6 from J, leaving 10 bases between them. The DNA for the CDR3 is TGTGCCAGCAGTGAAGGGGTGGGCCCTCAGCCCCAGCATTTT. It codes for CASSEGVGPQPQHF.

By share, this clonotype counts as medium-sized. The chain combines TRBV27 with TRBJ2-2; perhaps TRBD1 as D (6 bases). The CDR3 consists of 18 residues. Trimming shortened V by 4 bases and J by 3 bases, and 21 bases separated the two germline ends. The V gene's germline CDR1 is MNHEY and CDR2 SMNVEV (reference sequence). The CDR3 sequence: CASSSYLLQGMYTGELFF. The CDR3 DNA is TGTGCCAGCAGTTCCTATCTCCTCCAGGGGATGTACACCGGGGAGCTGTTTTTT.

CDR3 in amino acids: CASSSHRDGEAFF. The CDR3 DNA reads as TGTGCCAGCAGCTCCCACCGGGACGGTGAAGCTTTCTTT. This chain joins TRBV7-3 and TRBJ1-1, with D perhaps TRBD1 (5 bases). Germline values: CDR1 SGHTA, CDR2 FQGTGA. V was trimmed by 4 bases and J by 7 bases, leaving 13 bases between them. The CDR3 is 13 residues long.

This clonotype appeared a few times. The chain carries TRBV7-9 and TRBJ2-1; 11 bases are a match to TRBD1. Germline V gene sequence: CDR1 SEHNR, CDR2 FQNEAQ (reference sequence). V gave up 2 bases and J gave up 7 bases; unmatched junction bases: 4. This CDR3 region has 15 residues. CDR3 residues: CASSLFGTGGNEQFF. In DNA form, the CDR3 reads TGTGCCAGCAGCTTATTCGGGACAGGGGGAAATGAGCAGTTCTTC.

The CDR3 is CSAGLAGVHEQFF. The DNA of the CDR3 is TGCAGTGCCGGACTAGCGGGAGTGCATGAGCAGTTCTTC. The chain has TRBV20-1 and TRBJ2-1, with TRBD2 identical over 13 bases. V trimming: 6 bases; J trimming: 8 bases; junction bases outside the gene matches: 4. Per germline, CDR1 DFQATT and CDR2 SNEGSKA (reference sequence). The CDR3 consists of 13 residues.

Remarks on this clonotype: It is unclear where the CDR3 begins or ends on the DNA, so no DNA is shown, and the CDR3 is as TCRdb lists it. The V and J genes are TRBV7-6 and TRBJ2-7; the table's D call TRBD2 went unverified against the DNA. Germline CDR1 reads SGHVS; CDR2 reads FNYEAQ. The CDR3 comprises 21 residues, both ends counted. The CDR3 is CASSFYICSASPSGSGYEQYF.

This clonotype has more than one count but fewer than ten. This chain uses TRBV15 with TRBJ1-1; no reliable D call. The ends were cut back, 5 bases at V and 5 bases at J, with 12 bases in the middle. The CDR3 spans 13 residues. Germline V gene data show CDR1 as LNHNV and CDR2 as YYDKDF (reference sequence). CDR3 residues: CATSPREKTEAFF. DNA of the CDR3: TGTGCCACCAGCCCCCGTGAGAAGACTGAAGCTTTCTTT.

The chain couples TRBV5-4 to TRBJ2-3; D not certain. Trimming pared 2 bases from V and 10 bases from J, leaving 11 bases between. The CDR3 contains 12 residues. Looked up from germline, CDR1 is SGHNT and CDR2 is YYREEE (reference sequence). This chain's CDR3 is CASSFHQSSQYF. CDR3 DNA: TGTGCCAGCAGCTTCCACCAGTCATCGCAGTATTTT.

Within the sample, this clonotype is medium-sized. This chain joins TRBV12-3 or TRBV12-4 and TRBJ2-7; no clear D. The CDR3 consists of 12 residues. Trimming pared 5 bases from V and 4 bases from J, leaving 9 bases between. CDR3 sequence: CASSLQNYEQYF. In nucleotides, the CDR3 is TGTGCCAGCAGTCTGCAGAATTACGAGCAGTACTTC.

This clonotype was seen a few times. The rearrangement uses TRBV11-1 and TRBJ2-5; weak D call: TRBD1 (6 bases). The CDR3 sequence is 14 residues long. The germline V gene has CDR1 SGHAT and CDR2 FQDESV (reference sequence). Trimming pared 7 bases from V and 5 bases from J, leaving 17 bases between. DNA for the CDR3: TGTGCCAGCAACTTTACTACAGGGTTTGAGACCCAGTACTTC. As protein: CASNFTTGFETQYF. Looking up the rest from reference TRBV11-1 and TRBJ2-5 gives the full variable domain: EAEVAQSPRYKITEKSQAVAFWCDPISGHATLYWYRQILGQGPELLVQFQDESVVDDSQLPKDRFSAERLKGVDSTLKIQPAELGDSAMYLCASNFTTGFETQYFGPGTRLLVL.

This clonotype was seen only once. V gene TRBV4-1 combines with J gene TRBJ1-1; D remains ambiguous. CDR1 MGHRA and CDR2 YSYEKL come from the germline V gene. This CDR3 contains 16 residues. Trimming removed 0 bases at V and 1 base at J, with 12 bases between. The CDR3 is CASSQDPGQTNTEAFF. The CDR3, as DNA: TGCGCCAGCAGCCAAGACCCCGGGCAGACGAACACTGAAGCTTTCTTT.

This clonotype was observed a few times. The chain employs TRBV6-1 and TRBJ2-3; TRBD2 is a possible D gene (5 bases). V lost 8 bases and J 4 bases, leaving 13 bases between the germline ends. The germline gives CDR1 MNHNS, CDR2 SASEGT. The CDR3 runs to 13 residues. The CDR3, as DNA: TGTGCCAGCTCTGCGAGGGAAGCAGATACGCAGTATTTT. Its protein is CASSAREADTQYF.

This sequence joins TRBV20-1 and TRBJ1-3; D is possibly TRBD1 (6 bases). V lost 0 bases, J lost 4 bases, and 16 bases lay in between. The CDR3 has 16 residues. CDR1 is DFQATT and CDR2 is SNEGSKA in the germline V gene (reference sequence). CDR3 sequence reads: CSARDCAGARGNTIYF. The CDR3 DNA sequence: TGCAGTGCTAGAGATTGCGCGGGGGCGAGAGGAAACACCATATATTTT.

The chain employs TRBV20-1 and TRBJ2-2; 8 bases match TRBD2. CDR1 and CDR2 (germline): DFQATT, SNEGSKA (reference sequence). V was pared by 3 bases and J by 7 bases, with 13 bases of the junction left unmatched. The CDR3 sequence is 16 residues long. This chain's CDR3 is CSARAIERGPIGELFF. The CDR3 DNA follows: TGCAGTGCTAGGGCGATCGAGCGGGGGCCTATCGGGGAGCTGTTTTTT.

This clonotype appeared a few times. This chain connects TRBV18 to TRBJ1-3, with a tentative D call TRBD1 (5 bases). This CDR3 is built from 16 residues. Germline-derived CDR1 and CDR2 are KGHSH and LQKENI. Trimming left V 2 bases short and J 0 bases short, with 11 bases between. The CDR3 nucleotides are TGTGCCAGCTCACCAGATTCGGGGGGCTCTGGAAACACCATATATTTT. Translating gives CASSPDSGGSGNTIYF.

A few counts support this clonotype. V gene TRBV20-1 combines with J gene TRBJ1-5; 7 bases are a match to TRBD1. The CDR3 totals 13 residues. Germline V CDR1 and CDR2: DFQATT, SNEGSKA (reference sequence). The ends lost 3 bases at V and 8 bases at J; junction bases unmatched: 7. The chain's CDR3 is CSASPLQGKPQHF. DNA for the CDR3: TGCAGTGCTAGTCCCTTACAGGGGAAGCCCCAGCATTTT.

The chain recombines TRBV19 with TRBJ2-1; TRBD2 agrees at 12 bases. V was clipped by 0 bases and J by 3 bases; unmatched bases: 3. Germline V gene sequence: CDR1 LNHDA, CDR2 SQIVND (reference sequence). This CDR3 is built from 17 residues. CDR3: CASSIDRTSGVYNEQFF. DNA of the CDR3: TGTGCCAGTAGTATAGACCGGACTAGCGGGGTCTACAATGAGCAGTTCTTC.

The J gene is TRBJ2-7, the V gene TRBV6-5; D is uncertain. Trimming removed 6 bases from V and 2 bases from J, with 11 bases in between. Looked up from germline, CDR1 is MNHEY and CDR2 is SVGAGI. The CDR3 is 13 residues long. CDR3 in DNA: TGTGCCAGCAGCCGTGAAAGCGCCTACGAGCAGTACTTC. As protein: CASSRESAYEQYF.

This clonotype rates as medium-sized. The chain joins TRBV7-9 to TRBJ1-5; unclear D gene. The CDR3 is 12 residues long. The V end was cut by 3 bases, the J end by 0 bases, with 0 bases between. Germline values: CDR1 SEHNR, CDR2 FQNEAQ (reference sequence). CDR3 in DNA: TGTGCCAGCAGCTTTAGCAATCAGCCCCAGCATTTT. This codes for CASSFSNQPQHF.

J is TRBJ1-1 and V is TRBV11-2; D is uncertain. CDR1 is SGHAT and CDR2 is FQNNGV in the germline V gene. The CDR3 runs 13 residues. V lost 0 bases to trimming and J lost 5 bases, with 7 bases between them. The CDR3 loop is CASSLERETEAFF. The CDR3 bases are TGTGCCAGCAGCTTAGAGAGGGAGACTGAAGCTTTCTTT.

The gene calls are TRBV5-4 and TRBJ2-7, with 8 nucleotides matching TRBD1. The length of the CDR3 is 16 residues. Trimming at V came to 0 bases and at J to 4 bases, leaving 9 bases not matched to a gene. Germline lookup yields CDR1 SGHNT and CDR2 YYREEE (reference sequence). CDR3 DNA sequence: TGTGCCAGCAGCTTGGCCCCCGGGACAGGAGTTTACGAGCAGTACTTC. The encoded protein is CASSLAPGTGVYEQYF.